The source of this T cell receptor beta chain is a study of identical twins. A note on this clonotype: Its matching antigen is unknown.

A universal primer binding site was introduced by template switching. The final cDNA contained unique molecular identifiers. Via MiXCR, TCRdb re-called the 5' RACE reads, giving one row per CDR3 protein. The sample lists 450,000 or so distinct CDR3 sequences, 20% to 25% occurring once. The CDR3 contains 14 residues. Germline V CDR1 and CDR2: DFQATT, SNEGSKA (reference sequence). The ends lost 5 bases at V and 3 bases at J; junction bases unmatched: 6. Notes on the study in general: Monozygotic twin pairs showed more out-of-frame TCR alpha sharing than models estimated.

This sample also belongs to another study, concerning T cells expressing NK-cell markers. From that report: Researchers got TCR beta repertoires out of sorted CD3+CD56+NKG2C+, CD3+CD56+NKG2C- and CD3+CD56-NKG2C+ T cells.

This sequence joins TRBV20-1 and TRBJ2-5; 10 bases are a match to TRBD2. The TCR sequence derives from a woman aged 18-29 years in good health. The material sequenced was CD4+ T cells sorted from blood. The CDR3 sequence is CSAGHLAGEETQYF. CDR3 DNA sequence: TGCAGTGCTGGCCATCTAGCGGGGGAAGAGACCCAGTACTTC.